The 7 T cell receptor beta chains presented below share a single source sample, sequenced in a study of blood T cells in healthy people across ages. Together with a sample-barcoded 5' primer, a J-beta primer mix was included in a second PCR lasting about 6 to 11 cycles. MiXCR, run by TCRdb on the 5' RACE reads, gives a single entry per CDR3 protein. The sample carries 600,000 to 1,000,000 distinct CDR3 sequences, roughly 25% recorded once. The data also belong to a second study, concerning T cells of mothers and their children.

Material: blood. The receptors originated from a boy between 5 and 17 years old in good health.

The rearrangement joins TRBV27 to TRBJ2-7; no reliable D call. Germline CDR1 is MNHEY and CDR2 is SMNVEV (reference sequence). V gave up 2 bases and J gave up 5 bases, with 13 bases separating them. This CDR3 comprises 14 residues. CDR3 amino acids: CASSLIPAPNEQYF. CDR3 in DNA: TGTGCCAGCAGTTTAATTCCAGCTCCCAACGAGCAGTACTTC.

This clonotype was seen more than once but under ten times. V and J are TRBV12-3 or TRBV12-4 and TRBJ2-5; D is perhaps TRBD2 (5 bases). The CDR3 covers 16 residues. Trimming removed 5 bases from V and 1 base from J, with 17 bases in between. This CDR3 is CASSPPGLGIQETQYF. The DNA of the CDR3 is TGTGCCAGCAGTCCGCCGGGGTTGGGGATCCAAGAGACCCAGTACTTC.

This clonotype occurred a few times. The chain employs TRBV29-1 and TRBJ2-1, with no clear D. V lost 1 base and J 9 bases, leaving 7 bases between the germline ends. This CDR3 is 11 amino acids long. Germline V gene data show CDR1 as SQVTM and CDR2 as ANQGSEA. As DNA, the CDR3 is TGCAGCGTTGAAGGTTCGGGTGAGCAGTTCTTC. This encodes CSVEGSGEQFF.

The CDR3 DNA is TGCAGCGTTCCCAATGGGGATAGCCCTTATGGCTACACCTTC. Translating it yields CSVPNGDSPYGYTF. The chain links TRBV29-1 to TRBJ1-2; D is ambiguous. Germline loops: CDR1 SQVTM, CDR2 ANQGSEA. Trimming cost V 5 bases and J 5 bases, with 18 bases left between them. The CDR3 covers 14 residues.

The rearrangement uses TRBV7-2 and TRBJ1-5; 7 nucleotides line up with TRBD1. J gave up 2 bases and V 4 bases, and 5 bases lay outside the gene matches. CDR1 is SGHTA and CDR2 is FQGNSA in the germline V gene. The CDR3 extends over 15 amino acids. This CDR3 reads CASSSGQLGNQPQHF. The CDR3 nucleotides read TGTGCCAGCAGCTCGGGACAGTTGGGCAATCAGCCCCAGCATTTT.

This sequence joins TRBV27 and TRBJ1-6, with unresolved D. Germline-derived CDR1 and CDR2 are MNHEY and SMNVEV (reference sequence). The V end lost 3 bases, the J end lost 2 bases, and 14 bases lay between the germline ends. This CDR3 contains 17 residues. In DNA, the CDR3 is TGTGCCAGCAGTTTGGGATGGGCGGATGCCTATAATTCACCCCTCCACTTT. It yields the protein CASSLGWADAYNSPLHF.

The rearrangement joins TRBV24-1 to TRBJ2-1; 10 bases are a match to TRBD2. The CDR3 covers 18 residues. Germline CDR1 is KGHDR and CDR2 is SFDVKD. V lost 3 bases and J lost 0; bases outside the gene matches: 7. The CDR3 DNA follows: TGTGCCACCAGTGATGGGTGGGCTAGCGGGAGCTCCTACAATGAGCAGTTCTTC. Its protein is CATSDGWASGSSYNEQFF.